The source of this T cell receptor beta chain is a study of blood T cell repertoires in COVID-19. Profiling relied on immunoSEQ multiplex PCR, and the TCRdb table lists in-frame clones only, not all of them. The table has roughly 120,000 clones, around 87% seen once. CDR3 length equals 14 residues. V was cut by 7 bases and J by 2 bases, with 11 bases left in between. Germline V gene lookup returns CDR1 SNHLY and CDR2 FYNNEI. This clonotype was sampled from a human donor in a cohort sampled during active COVID-19. Sequenced material: peripheral blood. J is TRBJ2-2 and V is TRBV2; weak D call: TRBD2 (6 bases). CDR3 DNA sequence: TGTGCCAGCATGCGGAGGGGAAACACCGGGGAGCTGTTTTTT. It encodes CASMRRGNTGELFF.